This is a list of T cell receptor beta chains from one sample in a study of control samples from healthy donors and cancer patients. The table came from immunoSEQ multiplex PCR; TCRdb's copy has only in-frame clones and leaves some out. The data contain 20,000 to 30,000 clones, approximately 85% of them seen just once; the ten biggest clones take up about 25%. The sample comprised PBMCs. These TCRs come from a man in his sixties with colorectal cancer. The CDR3 runs from the conserved cysteine through the conserved F or W. A D gene is named only where the DNA matches it firmly. A clone size is listed for some rows: how often the clone was seen (once, few, many), or a class if it is expanded.

TRBJ2-1	NA	NA	TRBV7-6	CASSLGIDSSYNEQFF	TGTGCCAGCAGCTTAGGTATAGACAGCTCCTACAATGAGCAGTTCTTC
TRBJ1-1	NA	NA	TRBV12-5	CASGLGVNTEAFF	TGTGCTAGTGGTTTAGGAGTGAACACTGAAGCTTTCTTT
TRBJ1-3	NA	NA	TRBV5-1	CASSFFPGNTIYF	TGCGCCAGCAGCTTTTTCCCTGGAAACACCATATATTTT
TRBJ2-1	TRBD2	NA	TRBV5-1	CASSLGNSGGAWNEQFF	TGCGCCAGCAGCTTGGGGAATAGCGGGGGCGCCTGGAATGAGCAGTTCTTC
TRBJ1-2	NA	once	TRBV19	CASSIRAHSIFTYYGYTF	TGTGCCAGTAGTATTCGGGCCCACAGCATTTTTACTTACTATGGCTACACCTTC
TRBJ1-1	NA	NA	TRBV6-5	CASSRATGNTEAFF	TGTGCCAGCAGTAGGGCGACAGGGAACACTGAAGCTTTCTTT
TRBJ1-2	TRBD1	NA	TRBV11-2	CASSSPDRVYYGYAF	TGTGCCAGCAGCTCCCCGGACAGGGTATATTATGGCTACGCCTTC
TRBJ2-3	TRBD1	NA	TRBV30	CAWSTGTVDTQYF	TGTGCCTGGTCGACAGGGACGGTAGATACGCAGTATTTT
TRBJ1-6	NA	NA	TRBV5-8	CASSLRGRYNSPLHF	TGTGCCAGCAGCTTGAGAGGACGTTATAATTCACCCCTCCACTTT
TRBJ1-5	TRBD1	NA	TRBV7-9	CASSVDRANQPQHF	TGTGCCAGCAGCGTAGACAGGGCCAATCAGCCCCAGCATTTT
TRBJ2-7	TRBD1	NA	TRBV11-2	CASSQTGFNEQYF	TGTGCCAGCAGCCAGACAGGGTTCAACGAGCAGTACTTC
TRBJ2-5	NA	NA	TRBV11-3	CASSLGTDFQETQYF	TGTGCCAGCAGCCTTGGGACCGATTTCCAAGAGACCCAGTACTTC
TRBJ2-2	TRBD2	NA	TRBV3-1/TRBV3-2	CASSQGLAGGPNTGELFF	TGTGCCAGCAGCCAAGGACTAGCGGGGGGGCCAAACACCGGGGAGCTGTTTTTT
TRBJ2-2	TRBD2	NA	TRBV2	CASSSSGANTGELFF	TGTGCCAGCAGTTCTAGCGGTGCGAACACCGGGGAGCTGTTTTTT
TRBJ2-5	TRBD2	NA	TRBV9	CASSVSGTSGGQKETQYF	TGTGCCAGCAGCGTGTCCGGGACTAGCGGGGGGCAAAAAGAGACCCAGTACTTC
TRBJ1-4	TRBD1	NA	TRBV24-1	CATSESQGAGEKLFF	TGTGCCACCAGTGAATCCCAGGGGGCGGGTGAAAAACTGTTTTTT
TRBJ1-1	NA	NA	TRBV7-6	CASGWEGLNTEAFF	TGTGCCAGCGGCTGGGAGGGACTGAACACTGAAGCTTTCTTT
TRBJ1-5	NA	NA	TRBV27	CASSSLQGSQPQHF	TGTGCCAGCAGTTCACTCCAGGGATCGCAGCCCCAGCATTTT
TRBJ2-1	NA	NA	TRBV4-1	CASSQDLMLGGKGDEQFF	TGCGCCAGCAGCCAAGATCTCATGTTGGGGGGTAAAGGAGATGAGCAGTTCTTC
TRBJ1-2	NA	NA	TRBV5-5	CASSLWYGGYGYTF	TGTGCCAGCAGCTTGTGGTATGGCGGCTATGGCTACACCTTC
TRBJ2-2	NA	once	TRBV5-4	CASSLWVNEGLFF	TGTGCCAGCAGCTTATGGGTGAACGAGGGGCTGTTTTTT
TRBJ1-2	TRBD1	NA	TRBV27	CASRGYMDRGYGYTF	TGTGCCAGCAGAGGGTATATGGACAGGGGCTATGGCTACACCTTC
TRBJ1-5	NA	NA	TRBV19	CASSITGVRHQPQHF	TGTGCCAGTAGTATTACGGGGGTTCGGCATCAGCCCCAGCATTTT
TRBJ1-2	TRBD1	NA	TRBV6-5	CAGRDSWGDGYTF	TGTGCCGGTCGGGACAGTTGGGGGGATGGCTACACCTTC
TRBJ2-1	TRBD2	NA	TRBV5-6	CASSSVAGGEQFF	TGTGCCAGCAGCTCGGTCGCGGGGGGTGAGCAGTTCTTC
TRBJ1-3	NA	few	TRBV2	CASSETPPLQLSGNTIYF	TGTGCCAGCAGTGAAACCCCCCCGCTGCAACTGTCTGGAAACACCATATATTTT
TRBJ2-3	TRBD2	NA	TRBV12-5	CASGLFRTSGGSGDTQYF	TGTGCTAGTGGTTTGTTTCGGACTAGCGGGGGGTCGGGAGATACGCAGTATTTT
TRBJ2-7	TRBD1	once	TRBV27	CASQGAHHEQYF	TGTGCCAGTCAGGGGGCCCATCACGAGCAGTACTTC
TRBJ1-1	TRBD1	NA	TRBV14	CASSLPGQPSFEAFF	TGTGCCAGCAGCCTACCGGGACAGCCTTCGTTTGAAGCTTTCTTT
TRBJ1-4	NA	once	TRBV19	CASSIGFGKLFF	TGTGCCAGTAGTATAGGGTTCGGGAAACTGTTTTTT
TRBJ2-5	NA	NA	TRBV5-1	CASSLGASSAETQYF	TGCGCCAGCAGCTTGGGGGCCTCCTCCGCAGAGACCCAGTACTTC
TRBJ1-6	NA	NA	TRBV9	CASSVEAKGMIHF	TGTGCCAGCAGCGTAGAGGCCAAGGGCATGATCCACTTT
TRBJ1-5	TRBD1	NA	TRBV7-2	CASSGTVTGDSNQPQHF	TGTGCCAGCAGCGGAACCGTAACAGGGGATAGCAATCAGCCCCAGCATTTT
TRBJ2-1	TRBD1	NA	TRBV5-1	CASSSTGTVRYNEQFF	TGCGCCAGCAGCTCAACCGGGACAGTCAGATACAATGAGCAGTTCTTC
TRBJ1-2	NA	once	TRBV4-3	CASSQDLGRVNYGYTF	TGCGCCAGCAGCCAAGATCTGGGCAGGGTTAACTATGGCTACACCTTC
TRBJ1-2	NA	NA	TRBV6-1	CASSEVKTNYGYTF	TGTGCCAGCAGTGAAGTCAAAACTAACTATGGCTACACCTTC
TRBJ1-2	NA	NA	TRBV6-5	CASTRGRGYTF	TGTGCCAGCACCCGGGGGCGAGGCTACACCTTC
TRBJ1-3	NA	NA	TRBV19	CASSRSSGNTIYF	TGTGCCAGTAGTAGAAGCTCTGGAAACACCATATATTTT
TRBJ1-1	TRBD1	NA	TRBV5-1	CASSLEGTANTEAFF	TGCGCCAGCAGCTTGGAAGGGACAGCAAACACTGAAGCTTTCTTT
TRBJ2-5	TRBD1	NA	TRBV10-3	CASRDSQETQYF	TGTGCCAGCCGGGACAGCCAAGAGACCCAGTACTTC
TRBJ1-5	NA	NA	TRBV24-1	CATSDGQVPNQPQHF	TGTGCCACCAGTGATGGCCAGGTCCCCAATCAGCCCCAGCATTTT
TRBJ1-2	NA	NA	TRBV7-2	CASSSPGTVHGYTF	TGTGCCAGCAGCTCCCCCGGGACCGTTCATGGCTACACCTTC
TRBJ1-1	NA	NA	TRBV18	CASSPVYTEAFF	TGTGCCAGCTCACCAGTATACACTGAAGCTTTCTTT
TRBJ1-2	TRBD1	NA	TRBV6-5	CASSRDSVNYGYTF	TGTGCCAGCAGTCGGGACAGCGTTAACTATGGCTACACCTTC
TRBJ2-1	NA	few	TRBV9	CASSSLSDYNEQFF	TGTGCCAGCAGCTCTCTATCTGACTACAATGAGCAGTTCTTC
TRBJ2-1	TRBD2	once	TRBV5-1	CASSLRSGGDSEQFF	TGCGCCAGCAGCTTGAGGAGCGGGGGGGACTCTGAGCAGTTCTTC
TRBJ1-1	NA	NA	TRBV6-4	CASSRGSNTEAFF	TGTGCCAGCAGTCGGGGCTCGAACACTGAAGCTTTCTTT
TRBJ2-3	NA	NA	TRBV9	CASSAEADTQYF	TGTGCCAGCAGCGCCGAAGCAGATACGCAGTATTTT
TRBJ2-7	TRBD1	NA	TRBV4-1	CASFQGALSYEQYF	TGCGCCAGCTTCCAGGGGGCTCTCTCCTACGAGCAGTACTTC
TRBJ1-5	TRBD1	NA	TRBV7-8	CASSSGQGGMGNQPQHF	TGTGCCAGCAGCTCAGGACAGGGGGGTATGGGCAATCAGCCCCAGCATTTT
TRBJ1-1	NA	NA	TRBV27	CASSLWENTEAFF	TGTGCCAGCAGTTTATGGGAGAACACTGAAGCTTTCTTT
TRBJ1-1	NA	NA	TRBV6-5	CASSSYSTENTEAFF	TGTGCCAGCAGCTCATATTCCACCGAAAACACTGAAGCTTTCTTT
TRBJ1-1	NA	NA	TRBV20-1	CSASRRDGMNTEAFF	TGCAGTGCTAGTAGGAGGGACGGAATGAACACTGAAGCTTTCTTT
TRBJ2-5	NA	NA	TRBV6-5	CASSYGDGGRSTQYF	TGTGCCAGCAGTTACGGGGACGGTGGTAGATCGACCCAGTACTTC
TRBJ1-5	TRBD1	once	TRBV27	CASSLTQGASNQPQHF	TGTGCCAGCAGTTTAACGCAGGGGGCCAGCAATCAGCCCCAGCATTTT